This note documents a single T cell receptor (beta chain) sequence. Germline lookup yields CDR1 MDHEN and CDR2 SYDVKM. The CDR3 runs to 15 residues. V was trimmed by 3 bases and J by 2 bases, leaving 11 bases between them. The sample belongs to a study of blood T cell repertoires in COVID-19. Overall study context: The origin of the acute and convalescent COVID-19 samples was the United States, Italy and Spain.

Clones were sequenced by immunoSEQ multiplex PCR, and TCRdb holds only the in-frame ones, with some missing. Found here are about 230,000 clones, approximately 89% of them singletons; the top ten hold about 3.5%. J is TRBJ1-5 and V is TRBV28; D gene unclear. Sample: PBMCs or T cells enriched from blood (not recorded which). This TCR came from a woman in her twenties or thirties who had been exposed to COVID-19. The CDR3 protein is CASSFFSRGNQPQHF. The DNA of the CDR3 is TGTGCCAGCAGTTTTTTCTCCCGGGGCAATCAGCCCCAGCATTTT. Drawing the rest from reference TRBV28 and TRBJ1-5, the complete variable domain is DVKVTQSSRYLVKRTGEKVFLECVQDMDHENMFWYRQDPGLGLRLIYFSYDVKMKEKGDIPEGYSVSREKKERFSLILESASTNQTSMYLCASSFFSRGNQPQHFGDGTRLSIL.